This TCR beta chain was found in a study of CD8 T cells in ankylosing spondylitis. The CDR3 spans 12 residues. The germline V and J ends were trimmed by 0 bases and 10 bases, with 10 bases remaining between them. Germline lookup yields CDR1 SGHDN and CDR2 FVKESK. Quantitative molecular-barcoded 5'-RACE generated the TCR beta libraries. TCRdb analysed the 5' RACE reads with MiXCR anew, one entry per CDR3 protein. The data hold about 33,000 distinct CDR3 sequences, with around 15% observed a single time. This clonotype was detected many times. The antigen is not known. Findings and limits, study-wide: Clones linked to disease were reported to show significant enrichment in matched ankylosing spondylitis synovial fluid.

Sequencing was carried out using synovial fluid, either unsorted or a sorted T cell fraction (not recorded which). The rearrangement joins TRBV14 to TRBJ2-7; tentatively, D is TRBD2 (5 bases). The clonotype originates from a male donor with ankylosing spondylitis. The CDR3 DNA reads as TGTGCCAGCAGCCAAGATAGGAGGAACCAGTACTTC. It is translated as CASSQDRRNQYF.